This TCR beta chain was sequenced in a study of yellow fever vaccine responses in identical twins. Study results and limitations: Reportedly, twins showed a vaccine T cell response that looked partly convergent and partly personalized.

A note on this clonotype: The antigen is not known.

TCRdb re-analysed the RT-PCR reads in MiXCR, keeping a single row per CDR3 protein. This sample has some 1,500 distinct CDR3 sequences, with 5.5% to 7.5% found just once. Looked up from germline, CDR1 is LNHNV and CDR2 is YYDKDF (reference sequence). The CDR3 totals 16 residues. Trimming took 4 bases from V and 3 from J; bases not matched to a gene: 9. The chain carries TRBV15 and TRBJ1-2; 9 bases map to TRBD1. Sequenced here: T cells from blood (PBMCs), unsorted or a sorted subset (not recorded which), sampled before or after yellow fever vaccination (not recorded which). The sequence came from a woman between 18 and 29 years old who received the yellow fever vaccine. CDR3 region: CATSKGQGQGDYGYTF. The CDR3 DNA reads TGTGCCACCAGCAAGGGACAGGGACAGGGTGACTATGGCTACACCTTC.